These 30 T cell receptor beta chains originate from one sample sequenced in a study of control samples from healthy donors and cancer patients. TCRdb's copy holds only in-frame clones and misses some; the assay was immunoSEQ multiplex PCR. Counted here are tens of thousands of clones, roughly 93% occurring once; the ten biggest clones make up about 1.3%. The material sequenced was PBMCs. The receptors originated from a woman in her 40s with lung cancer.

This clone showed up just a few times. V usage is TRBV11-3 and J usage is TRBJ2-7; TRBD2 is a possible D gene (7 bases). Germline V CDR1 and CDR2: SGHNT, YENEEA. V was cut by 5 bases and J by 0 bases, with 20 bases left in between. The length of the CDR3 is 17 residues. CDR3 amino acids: CASSGDTRGADSYEQYF. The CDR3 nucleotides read TGTGCCAGCAGCGGAGATACCCGGGGGGCAGACTCCTACGAGCAGTACTTC.

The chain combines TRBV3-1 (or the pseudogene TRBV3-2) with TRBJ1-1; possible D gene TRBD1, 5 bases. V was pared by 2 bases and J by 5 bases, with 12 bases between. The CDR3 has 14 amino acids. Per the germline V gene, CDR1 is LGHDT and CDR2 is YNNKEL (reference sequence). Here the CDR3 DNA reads TGTGCCAGCAGCCAACGCAGGGACCGAACTGAAGCTTTCTTT. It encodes CASSQRRDRTEAFF.

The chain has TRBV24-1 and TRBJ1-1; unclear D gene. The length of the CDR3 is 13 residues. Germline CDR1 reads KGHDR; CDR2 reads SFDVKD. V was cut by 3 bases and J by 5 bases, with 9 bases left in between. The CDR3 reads CATSDERVTEAFF. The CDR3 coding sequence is TGTGCCACCAGTGATGAGAGGGTGACTGAAGCTTTCTTT.

CDR3: CASSLVGDEQFF. For the CDR3, the DNA is TGTGCCAGCAGCTTAGTAGGGGACGAGCAGTTCTTC. The chain has TRBV7-8 and TRBJ2-1, with D perhaps assigned TRBD1 or TRBD2 (5 bases each). Trimming left V 1 base short and J 10 bases short, with 8 bases between. Germline V CDR1 and CDR2: SGHVS, FQNEAQ. The CDR3 sequence is 12 residues long.

This chain's CDR3 is CASSQDRGLTEAFF. The CDR3 DNA reads as TGTGCCAGCAGCCAAGACAGGGGGCTCACTGAAGCTTTCTTT. The chain links TRBV14 to TRBJ1-1; 8 bases map to TRBD1. Germline CDR1 is SGHDN and CDR2 is FVKESK. The CDR3 totals 14 residues. Trimming at V came to 0 bases and at J to 4 bases, leaving 1 base not matched to a gene.

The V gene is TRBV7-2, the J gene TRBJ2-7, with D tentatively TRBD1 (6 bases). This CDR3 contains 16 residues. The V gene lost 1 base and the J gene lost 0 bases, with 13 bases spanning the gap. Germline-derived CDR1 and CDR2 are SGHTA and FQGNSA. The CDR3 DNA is TGTGCCAGCAGCTTAGATCGACAGGCGAGCTCCTACGAGCAGTACTTC. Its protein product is CASSLDRQASSYEQYF.

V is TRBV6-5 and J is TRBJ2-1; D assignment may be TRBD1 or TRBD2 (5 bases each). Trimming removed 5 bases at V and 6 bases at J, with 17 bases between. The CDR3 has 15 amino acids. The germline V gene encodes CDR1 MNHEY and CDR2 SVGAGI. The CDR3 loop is CASSRYFGTGNEQFF. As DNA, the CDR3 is TGTGCCAGCAGTCGCTACTTCGGGACGGGCAATGAGCAGTTCTTC.

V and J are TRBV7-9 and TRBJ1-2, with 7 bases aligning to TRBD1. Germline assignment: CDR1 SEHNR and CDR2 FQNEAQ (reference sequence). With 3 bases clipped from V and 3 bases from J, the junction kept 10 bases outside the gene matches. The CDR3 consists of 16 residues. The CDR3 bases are TGTGCCAGCAGCTTTGGGGTCCAGACAGGGTACTATGGCTACACCTTC. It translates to CASSFGVQTGYYGYTF.

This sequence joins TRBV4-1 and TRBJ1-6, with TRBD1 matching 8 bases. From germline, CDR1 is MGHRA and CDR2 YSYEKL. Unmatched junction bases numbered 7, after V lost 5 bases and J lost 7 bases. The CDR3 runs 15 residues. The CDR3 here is CASSFGQGGNSPLHF. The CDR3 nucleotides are TGCGCCAGCAGCTTTGGACAGGGAGGGAATTCACCCCTCCACTTT.

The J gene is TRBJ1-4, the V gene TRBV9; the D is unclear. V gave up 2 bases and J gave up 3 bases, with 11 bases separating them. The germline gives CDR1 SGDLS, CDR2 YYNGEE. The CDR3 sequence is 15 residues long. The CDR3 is CASSVRGFANEKLFF. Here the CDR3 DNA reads TGTGCCAGCAGCGTGCGGGGATTTGCTAATGAAAAACTGTTTTTT.

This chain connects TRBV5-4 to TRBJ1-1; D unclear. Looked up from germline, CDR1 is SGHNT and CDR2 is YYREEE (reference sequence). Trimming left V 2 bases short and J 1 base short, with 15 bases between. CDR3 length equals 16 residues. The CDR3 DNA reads TGTGCCAGCAGCTTTGGGTCTCGGTATACGAACACTGAAGCTTTCTTT. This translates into CASSFGSRYTNTEAFF.

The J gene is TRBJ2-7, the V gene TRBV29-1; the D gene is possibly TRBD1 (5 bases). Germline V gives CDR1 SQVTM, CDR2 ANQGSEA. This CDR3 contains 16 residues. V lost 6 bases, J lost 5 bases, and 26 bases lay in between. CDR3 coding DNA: TGCAGCGTCCACCAATCTGAGGCAGGGAAGCACCACGAGCAGTACTTC. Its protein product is CSVHQSEAGKHHEQYF.

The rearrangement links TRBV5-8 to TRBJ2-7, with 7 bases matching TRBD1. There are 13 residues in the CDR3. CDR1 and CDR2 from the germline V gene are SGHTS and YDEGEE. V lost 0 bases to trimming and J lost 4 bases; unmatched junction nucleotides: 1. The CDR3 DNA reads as TGTGCCAGCAGCTTGGACAGGGGTTACGAGCAGTACTTC. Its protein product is CASSLDRGYEQYF.

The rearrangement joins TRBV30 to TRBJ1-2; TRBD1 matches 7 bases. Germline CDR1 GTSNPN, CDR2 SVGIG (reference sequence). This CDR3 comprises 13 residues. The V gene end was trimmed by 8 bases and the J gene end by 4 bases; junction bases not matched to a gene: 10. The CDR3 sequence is CAGNQGVSYGYTF. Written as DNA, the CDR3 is TGTGCCGGAAACCAGGGGGTTAGCTATGGCTACACCTTC.

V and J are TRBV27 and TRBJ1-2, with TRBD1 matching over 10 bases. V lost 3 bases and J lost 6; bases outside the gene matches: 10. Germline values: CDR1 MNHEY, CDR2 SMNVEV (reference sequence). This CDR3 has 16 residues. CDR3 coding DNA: TGTGCCAGCAGTTTCGGACAGGGGGAGGCTGGCCATGGCTACACCTTC. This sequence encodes CASSFGQGEAGHGYTF.

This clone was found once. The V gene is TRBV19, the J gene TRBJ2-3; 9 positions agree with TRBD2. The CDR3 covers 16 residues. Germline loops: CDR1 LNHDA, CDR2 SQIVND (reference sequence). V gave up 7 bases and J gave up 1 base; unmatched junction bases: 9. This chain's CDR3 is CASTTSGGHGTDTQYF. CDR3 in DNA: TGTGCCAGTACCACCAGCGGGGGGCACGGCACAGATACGCAGTATTTT.

The CDR3 DNA follows: TGTGCCACCCTGTCATGGGGGAACACTGAAGCTTTCTTT. Translating it yields CATLSWGNTEAFF. V is TRBV28 and J is TRBJ1-1; D unclear. V dropped 10 bases and J dropped 1 base, with 13 bases sitting between them. Germline assignment: CDR1 MDHEN and CDR2 SYDVKM. The CDR3 covers 13 residues.

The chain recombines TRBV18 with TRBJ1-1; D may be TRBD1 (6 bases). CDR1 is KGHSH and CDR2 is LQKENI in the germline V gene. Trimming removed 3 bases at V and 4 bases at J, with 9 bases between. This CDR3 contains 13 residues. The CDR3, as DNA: TGTGCCAGCTCACCGACAGGAAGCACTGAAGCTTTCTTT. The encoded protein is CASSPTGSTEAFF. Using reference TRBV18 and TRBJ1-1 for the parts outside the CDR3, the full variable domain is NAGVMQNPRHLVRRRGQEARLRCSPMKGHSHVYWYRQLPEEGLKFMVYLQKENIIDESGMPKERFSAEFPKEGPSILRIQQVVRGDSAAYFCASSPTGSTEAFFGQGTRLTVV.

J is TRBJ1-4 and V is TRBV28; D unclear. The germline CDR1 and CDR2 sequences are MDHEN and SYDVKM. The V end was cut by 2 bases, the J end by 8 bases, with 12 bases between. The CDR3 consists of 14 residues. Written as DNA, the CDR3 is TGTGCCAGCAGTTTAGGGAAAATCGGCGAAAAACTGTTTTTT. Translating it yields CASSLGKIGEKLFF.

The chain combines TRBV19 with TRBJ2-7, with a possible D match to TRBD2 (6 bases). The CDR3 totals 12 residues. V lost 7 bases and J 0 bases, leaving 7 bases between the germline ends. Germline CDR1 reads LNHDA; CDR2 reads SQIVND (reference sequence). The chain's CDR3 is CASTGVSYEQYF. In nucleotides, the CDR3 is TGTGCCAGTACGGGGGTCTCCTACGAGCAGTACTTC.

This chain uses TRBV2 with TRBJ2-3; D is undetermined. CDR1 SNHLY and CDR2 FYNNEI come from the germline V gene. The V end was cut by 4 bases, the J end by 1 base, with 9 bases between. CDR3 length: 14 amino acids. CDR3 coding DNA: TGTGCCAGCAGTGTAGGGCAGGGCACAGATACGCAGTATTTT. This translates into CASSVGQGTDTQYF.

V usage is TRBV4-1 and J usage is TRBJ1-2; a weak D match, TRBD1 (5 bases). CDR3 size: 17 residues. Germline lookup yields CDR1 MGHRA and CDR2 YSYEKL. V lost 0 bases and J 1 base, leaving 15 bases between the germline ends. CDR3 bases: TGCGCCAGCAGCCAAGATCCTGGGCAGGGAGGTAACTATGGCTACACCTTC. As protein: CASSQDPGQGGNYGYTF.

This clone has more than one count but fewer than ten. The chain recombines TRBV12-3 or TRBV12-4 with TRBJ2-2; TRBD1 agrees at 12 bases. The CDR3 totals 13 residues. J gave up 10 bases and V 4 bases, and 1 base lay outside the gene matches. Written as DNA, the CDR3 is TGTGCCAGCAGTTGGGACAGGGGGCCGGAGCTGTTTTTT. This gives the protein CASSWDRGPELFF.

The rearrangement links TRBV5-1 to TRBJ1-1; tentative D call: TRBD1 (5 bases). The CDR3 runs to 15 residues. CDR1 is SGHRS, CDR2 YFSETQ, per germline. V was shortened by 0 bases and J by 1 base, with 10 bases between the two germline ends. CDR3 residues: CASSLEDSSNTEAFF. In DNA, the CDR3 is TGCGCCAGCAGCTTGGAAGACAGTTCGAACACTGAAGCTTTCTTT. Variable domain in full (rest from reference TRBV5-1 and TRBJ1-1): KAGVTQTPRYLIKTRGQQVTLSCSPISGHRSVSWYQQTPGQGLQFLFEYFSETQRNKGNFPGRFSGRQFSNSRSEMNVSTLELGDSALYLCASSLEDSSNTEAFFGQGTRLTVV.

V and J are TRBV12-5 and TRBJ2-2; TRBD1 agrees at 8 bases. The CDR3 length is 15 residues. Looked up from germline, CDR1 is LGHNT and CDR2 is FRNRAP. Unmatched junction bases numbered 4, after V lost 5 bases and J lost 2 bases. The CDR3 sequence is CASGLGQGNTGELFF. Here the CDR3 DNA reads TGTGCTAGTGGTCTCGGACAGGGTAACACCGGGGAGCTGTTTTTT.

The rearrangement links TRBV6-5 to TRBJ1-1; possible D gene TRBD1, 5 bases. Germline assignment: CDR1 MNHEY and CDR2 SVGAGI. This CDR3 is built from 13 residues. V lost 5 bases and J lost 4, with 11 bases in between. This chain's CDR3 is CASSPRGGTEAFF. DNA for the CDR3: TGTGCCAGCAGTCCACGGGGCGGCACTGAAGCTTTCTTT.

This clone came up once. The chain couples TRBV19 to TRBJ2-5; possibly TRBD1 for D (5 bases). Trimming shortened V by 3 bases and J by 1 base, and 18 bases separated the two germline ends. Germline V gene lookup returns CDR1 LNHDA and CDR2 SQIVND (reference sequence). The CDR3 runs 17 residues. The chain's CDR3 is CASSIRADRYPQETQYF. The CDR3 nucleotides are TGTGCCAGTAGTATCCGGGCAGACAGATACCCCCAAGAGACCCAGTACTTC.

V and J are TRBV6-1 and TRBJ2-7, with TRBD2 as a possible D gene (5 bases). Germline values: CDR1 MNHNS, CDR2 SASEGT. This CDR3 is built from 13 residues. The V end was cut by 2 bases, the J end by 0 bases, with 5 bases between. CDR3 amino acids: CASSESGSYEQYF. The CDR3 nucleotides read TGTGCCAGCAGTGAAAGCGGCTCCTACGAGCAGTACTTC.

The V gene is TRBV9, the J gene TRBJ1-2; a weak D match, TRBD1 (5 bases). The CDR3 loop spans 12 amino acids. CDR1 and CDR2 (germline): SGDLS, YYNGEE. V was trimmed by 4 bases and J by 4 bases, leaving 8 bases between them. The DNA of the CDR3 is TGTGCCAGCAGCCCCGGGACCTATGGCTACACCTTC. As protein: CASSPGTYGYTF.

The CDR3 nucleotides read TGTGCCAGCCGGTCTTGGACTAGCGGGGACACAGATACGCAGTATTTT. Its translation: CASRSWTSGDTDTQYF. The chain links TRBV6-6 to TRBJ2-3; the match to TRBD2 covers 12 bases. Trimming cost V 8 bases and J 2 bases; bases outside gene matches: 8. CDR1 is MNHNY and CDR2 is SVGAGI in the germline V gene (reference sequence). The CDR3 is 16 amino acids.